The clone carrying this T cell receptor (beta chain) is medium-sized within its sample. The antigen is undetermined. This entry comes from a study of identifying expanded T cells in peripheral blood. Study outcomes and limitations: Differentially abundant clones: about 1.2 between replicates, around 16 at approximately two weeks, approximately 19 at four.

The CDR3 covers 15 residues. CDR1 is LGHNA, CDR2 YSLEER, per germline. V shed 0 bases and J shed 8 bases, with 11 bases lying between them. Clones were sequenced by immunoSEQ multiplex PCR, and TCRdb holds only the in-frame ones, with some missing. The table lists roughly 130,000 clones, 80% to 90% of them singletons. This receptor was obtained from a person aged 18 to 70 in good health. Sequenced sample: blood. The J gene is TRBJ1-6, the V gene TRBV4-3, with D tentatively TRBD1 (6 bases). CDR3 coding DNA: TGCGCCAGCAGCCAAGAATTCAGGGGAGATTCACCCCTCCACTTT. This codes for CASSQEFRGDSPLHF.